Presented here are 30 T cell receptor beta chains from one specimen sequenced in a study of cytomegalovirus exposure and HLA in healthy donors. Use of 60 Vbeta and 13 Jbeta primers characterized the PCR. The repertoire was sequenced with immunoSEQ multiplex PCR; TCRdb's copy has only in-frame clones and lacks some. The sample includes around 65,000 clones, around 80% seen only once; the top ten take approximately 2.9%. The sample comprised PBMCs. Every receptor here comes from a girl aged 10 to 17 in good health and CMV-seropositive.

V and J are TRBV5-1 and TRBJ2-5, with TRBD1 identical over 7 bases. CDR3 length: 15 amino acids. The V gene's germline CDR1 is SGHRS and CDR2 YFSETQ. V was pared by 5 bases and J by 4 bases, with 11 bases of the junction left unmatched. The CDR3 is CASRPTMTGPETQYF. Written as DNA, the CDR3 is TGCGCCAGCAGACCTACCATGACAGGGCCAGAGACCCAGTACTTC.

This chain uses TRBV7-2 with TRBJ1-4; D call uncertain. Deletions cut 1 base from V and 8 bases from J, with 14 bases between. CDR3 size: 15 residues. Germline V gene data show CDR1 as SGHTA and CDR2 as FQGNSA. CDR3 sequence: CASSLVGGEGEKLFF. CDR3 nucleotides: TGTGCCAGCAGCTTAGTAGGAGGAGAAGGAGAAAAACTGTTTTTT.

This clone was observed once. V is TRBV1 and J is TRBJ2-7; TRBD1 reflects the table's D call only, with no check against the DNA. TRBV1 is a listed pseudogene. This CDR3 comprises 16 residues. For the CDR3, the DNA is TGCACCAGCAGCCAAGATTTGGGGGCCCTATTCTACGAGCAGTACTTC. It specifies CTSSQDLGALFYEQYF.

The CDR3 DNA follows: TGTGCCAGCAGCTCTGGACGGGGGTCTGGGGCCAACGTCCTGACTTTC. Translating it yields CASSSGRGSGANVLTF. The V and J genes are TRBV11-2 and TRBJ2-6; D may be TRBD2 (6 bases). The CDR3 has 16 residues. The ends were cut back, 4 bases at V and 1 base at J, with 11 bases in the middle. The V gene's germline CDR1 is SGHAT and CDR2 FQNNGV.

The V gene is TRBV5-1, the J gene TRBJ2-5, with TRBD2 matching over 8 bases. After removal of 3 bases from V and 1 base from J, the junction contained 8 bases not matched to a gene. The CDR3 is made up of 16 amino acids. The V gene's germline CDR1 is SGHRS and CDR2 YFSETQ. In DNA form, the CDR3 reads TGCGCCAGCAGCTCTACTAGCGGAGAGTCCCAAGAGACCCAGTACTTC. Its translation is CASSSTSGESQETQYF.

This clone appeared a few times. This chain links TRBV11-3 with TRBJ2-1; TRBD2 might be the D (5 bases). The CDR3 is 13 residues long. V gave up 5 bases and J gave up 4 bases, with 9 bases separating them. Germline assignment: CDR1 SGHNT and CDR2 YENEEA. CDR3 nucleotide sequence: TGTGCCAGCAGCCTAGCCCGGTACAATGAGCAGTTCTTC. It codes for CASSLARYNEQFF.

The chain uses TRBV19 and TRBJ1-6; D might be TRBD1 (5 bases). This CDR3 contains 14 residues. CDR1 is LNHDA and CDR2 is SQIVND in the germline V gene (reference sequence). V was pared by 5 bases and J by 6 bases, with 11 bases between. Here the CDR3 reads CASSPGHRNSPLHF. In DNA, the CDR3 is TGTGCCAGTAGTCCTGGACACCGTAATTCACCCCTCCACTTT.

The chain recombines TRBV6-5 with TRBJ1-5; D remains ambiguous. Germline CDR1 and CDR2: MNHEY and SVGAGI. CDR3 size: 13 residues. Trimming removed 2 bases from V and 3 bases from J, with 5 bases in between. The CDR3: CASSYQFNQPQHF. CDR3 DNA sequence: TGTGCCAGCAGTTACCAATTCAATCAGCCCCAGCATTTT.

This clone was counted a few times. The chain links TRBV28 to TRBJ2-7, with D unclear. Between the trimmed V and J ends, which lost 4 bases and 7 bases, there was a span of 11 bases. From germline, CDR1 is MDHEN and CDR2 SYDVKM. The CDR3 extends over 12 amino acids. The CDR3, as DNA: TGTGCCAGCAGTTCCCCCTGGCGGGAGCAGTACTTC. It encodes CASSSPWREQYF.

This chain uses TRBV4-1 with TRBJ2-5; possible D gene TRBD2, 6 bases. The end of the DNA fits TRBJ2-7 better, so the J call may be wrong. Looked up from germline, CDR1 is MGHRA and CDR2 is YSYEKL. This CDR3 is 16 amino acids long. This CDR3 reads CASSQPPSGGNYEQYF. For the CDR3, the DNA is TGCGCCAGCAGCCAACCTCCTAGTGGGGGGAACTACGAGCAGTACTTC.

This rearrangement joins TRBV5-6 to TRBJ2-3; the match to TRBD2 covers 8 bases. Germline lookup yields CDR1 SGHDT and CDR2 YYEEEE. The CDR3 spans 15 residues. Trimming at V came to 0 bases and at J to 2 bases, leaving 2 bases not matched to a gene. The chain's CDR3 is CASSLAGGHTDTQYF. The CDR3 region has the DNA TGTGCCAGCAGCTTGGCGGGGGGGCACACAGATACGCAGTATTTT.

This chain uses TRBV28 with TRBJ2-6; possibly TRBD1 for D (6 bases). V lost 6 bases, J lost 1 base, and 10 bases lay in between. CDR3 size: 15 residues. Germline V lookup: CDR1 MDHEN, CDR2 SYDVKM. CDR3 nucleotides: TGTGCCAGCAGGGTACAGGGATCTGGGGCCAACGTCCTGACTTTC. It codes for CASRVQGSGANVLTF.

This rearrangement joins TRBV28 to TRBJ1-2; D not resolved. Germline V CDR1 and CDR2: MDHEN, SYDVKM. With 3 bases removed from V and 6 bases from J, the gap between germline ends came to 8 bases. The CDR3 is made up of 12 amino acids. The CDR3 reads CASSLAPHGYTF. DNA for the CDR3: TGTGCCAGCAGTTTGGCCCCCCATGGCTACACCTTC.

The V gene is TRBV27, the J gene TRBJ2-2; tentative D call: TRBD2 (5 bases). The germline gives CDR1 MNHEY, CDR2 SMNVEV (reference sequence). V was pared by 0 bases and J by 1 base, with 6 bases between. The CDR3 loop spans 15 amino acids. CDR3 in amino acids: CASSLSGRNTGELFF. The CDR3 DNA follows: TGTGCCAGCAGTTTATCTGGGAGGAACACCGGGGAGCTGTTTTTT.

The gene calls are TRBV28 and TRBJ2-7; D is ambiguous. CDR1 and CDR2 (germline): MDHEN, SYDVKM. V shed 6 bases and J shed 6 bases, with 12 bases lying between them. CDR3 length equals 12 residues. The chain's CDR3 is CASSAPLIEQYF. CDR3 coding DNA: TGTGCCAGCAGCGCCCCGCTAATCGAGCAGTACTTC.

This chain's CDR3 is CAISAEVFVNEKLFF. CDR3 nucleotide sequence: TGTGCCATCAGCGCCGAGGTATTCGTTAATGAAAAACTGTTTTTT. The chain links TRBV10-3 to TRBJ1-4; no clear D. V was trimmed by 6 bases and J by 4 bases, leaving 15 bases between them. CDR3 length: 15 residues. Germline V gene data show CDR1 as ENHRY and CDR2 as SYGVKD.

The chain couples TRBV6-5 to TRBJ2-7; D remains ambiguous. V was shortened by 2 bases and J by 3 bases, with 8 bases between the two germline ends. Per germline, CDR1 MNHEY and CDR2 SVGAGI. CDR3 length: 13 residues. In DNA form, the CDR3 reads TGTGCCAGCAGTTACCAGGCGCGCTACGAGCAGTACTTC. It encodes CASSYQARYEQYF.

The chain links TRBV30 to TRBJ1-1, with D perhaps TRBD1 (5 bases). The CDR3 runs to 15 residues. V was shortened by 3 bases and J by 1 base, with 15 bases between the two germline ends. Germline CDR1 reads GTSNPN; CDR2 reads SVGIG (reference sequence). DNA of the CDR3: TGTGCCTGGAGATCAAAATTGGGGCGGAACACTGAAGCTTTCTTT. Residues: CAWRSKLGRNTEAFF.

The rearrangement joins TRBV28 to TRBJ1-5, with TRBD1 identical over 8 bases. The J segment lost 4 bases and the V segment lost 6 bases, leaving 14 bases of the junction unmatched. Germline V CDR1 and CDR2: MDHEN, SYDVKM. This CDR3 is 17 amino acids long. The CDR3, as DNA: TGTGCCAGCAGCACCAGAACCGGACAGGGCTATAATCAGCCCCAGCATTTT. It translates to CASSTRTGQGYNQPQHF.

This clone was seen a single time. The CDR3 is CASSQDRGPRAFF. DNA for the CDR3: TGTGCCAGCAGTCAGGACAGGGGGCCAAGGGCTTTCTTT. The V and J genes are TRBV6-5 and TRBJ1-1; 11 nucleotides align to TRBD1. Germline values: CDR1 MNHEY, CDR2 SVGAGI. This CDR3 is built from 13 residues. V trimming: 5 bases; J trimming: 11 bases; junction bases outside the gene matches: 7.

V is TRBV30 and J is TRBJ1-2, with a weak D call TRBD1 (6 bases). Trimming removed 5 bases at V and 7 bases at J, with 17 bases between. Germline V gene data show CDR1 as GTSNPN and CDR2 as SVGIG (reference sequence). This CDR3 is 13 amino acids long. CDR3 DNA: TGTGCCTGGGTTGCGACAGGCCAGGGTGGCTACACCTTC. This codes for CAWVATGQGGYTF.

This clone came up a few times. This chain links TRBV29-1 with TRBJ2-1; perhaps TRBD2 as D (5 bases). CDR1 is SQVTM, CDR2 ANQGSEA, per germline. V was pared by 7 bases and J by 5 bases, with 15 bases between. The CDR3 runs to 13 residues. CDR3 sequence reads: CSAHRGGDNEQFF. CDR3 bases: TGCAGCGCACACCGGGGTGGCGACAATGAGCAGTTCTTC.

The chain is built from TRBV30 and TRBJ1-6; D not certain. The germline V gene encodes CDR1 GTSNPN and CDR2 SVGIG (reference sequence). The CDR3 spans 14 residues. V dropped 4 bases and J dropped 6 bases, with 13 bases sitting between them. CDR3 sequence reads: CAWTTLLLNSPLHF. Written as DNA, the CDR3 is TGTGCCTGGACGACTCTCCTACTTAATTCACCCCTCCACTTT.

The V call is TRBV5-1, the J call TRBJ2-1, with D possibly matching TRBD1 (5 bases). This CDR3 comprises 14 residues. Germline V lookup: CDR1 SGHRS, CDR2 YFSETQ. Trimming shortened V by 3 bases and J by 7 bases, and 14 bases separated the two germline ends. The CDR3 coding sequence is TGCGCCAGCAGCTGGCCCCCACAGGTAAATGAGCAGTTCTTC. This sequence encodes CASSWPPQVNEQFF.

The genes are TRBV18 and TRBJ2-7, with D maybe TRBD1 (5 bases). The CDR3 extends over 15 amino acids. The V and J ends lost 3 bases and 0 bases respectively, with 12 bases between them. In germline, CDR1 is KGHSH, CDR2 LQKENI. The CDR3 DNA is TGTGCCAGCTCACCCTCACAGGCTAGCTCCTACGAGCAGTACTTC. Protein: CASSPSQASSYEQYF.

The chain is built from TRBV28 and TRBJ1-1; 7 bases fit TRBD1. The germline V gene encodes CDR1 MDHEN and CDR2 SYDVKM. This CDR3 spans 15 amino acids. V lost 5 bases, J lost 2 bases, and 8 bases stayed unmatched. Written as DNA, the CDR3 is TGTGCCAGCAGTAACACAGGGGTCAACAACACTGAAGCTTTCTTT. Translated, it gives CASSNTGVNNTEAFF.

This clone is labeled medium-sized (0.01 to 0.1%). V usage is TRBV19 and J usage is TRBJ2-7; a weak D match, TRBD2 (5 bases). This CDR3 is 14 amino acids long. Germline V CDR1 and CDR2: LNHDA, SQIVND (reference sequence). V gave up 1 base and J gave up 6 bases, with 13 bases separating them. In DNA, the CDR3 is TGTGCCAGTAGTATAGTCAAGGGTGAGGGCGAGCAGTACTTC. Translating gives CASSIVKGEGEQYF.

The chain employs TRBV7-9 and TRBJ1-1; 7 bases line up with TRBD1. Per germline, CDR1 SEHNR and CDR2 FQNEAQ (reference sequence). J lost 2 bases, V lost 1 base, and 1 base had no gene match. The CDR3 contains 14 residues. The CDR3 DNA reads as TGTGCCAGCAGCTTAGAAGGGGGCAACACTGAAGCTTTCTTT. Protein: CASSLEGGNTEAFF.

This clone was observed a single time. The V and J genes are TRBV7-8 and TRBJ2-7; maybe TRBD2 (6 bases). The CDR3 consists of 16 residues. Looked up from germline, CDR1 is SGHVS and CDR2 is FQNEAQ. Trimming cost V 0 bases and J 4 bases, with 16 bases left between them. The CDR3 protein is CASSLARDRGSYEQYF. CDR3 nucleotides: TGTGCCAGCAGCTTAGCGCGGGACCGGGGGTCGTACGAGCAGTACTTC.

The chain combines TRBV4-3 with TRBJ2-7; 9 bases agree with TRBD1. V trimming: 4 bases; J trimming: 3 bases; junction bases outside the gene matches: 4. Germline V lookup: CDR1 LGHNA, CDR2 YSLEER. This CDR3 spans 14 amino acids. The CDR3, as DNA: TGCGCCAGCAGCCCGGACAGGGGACACTACGAGCAGTACTTC. This gives the protein CASSPDRGHYEQYF.